These T cell receptor beta chains were read from a single sample in a study of blood T cell repertoires in COVID-19. Profiled with immunoSEQ multiplex PCR; TCRdb holds only in-frame clones, not every one. The sample lists a few hundred thousand clones; about nine tenths were seen once. Sequencing was carried out using PBMCs or T cells enriched from blood (not recorded which). These receptors were taken from a woman in her fifties or sixties who had recovered from COVID-19. The CDR3 runs from the conserved cysteine through the conserved F or W. A D gene is named only where the DNA matches it firmly. Where a row states a size, it is once, few, many or the class of an expanded clone; other rows omit it.

V gene,J gene,clone size,D gene,CDR3 protein,CDR3 DNA
TRBV3-1/TRBV3-2,TRBJ2-2,-,-,CASSHTSTGANTGELFF,TGTGCCAGCAGCCATACCAGCACGGGAGCGAACACCGGGGAGCTGTTTTTT
TRBV19,TRBJ1-2,-,-,CASKNDRLNYGYTF,TGTGCCAGTAAGAACGACAGACTCAACTATGGCTACACCTTC
TRBV7-3,TRBJ2-7,-,TRBD2,CASRVGGGYEQYF,TGTGCCAGCAGGGTCGGCGGGGGCTACGAGCAGTACTTC
TRBV10-3,TRBJ1-5,-,-,CAISRGGTNQPQHF,TGTGCCATCAGCAGGGGCGGTACCAATCAGCCCCAGCATTTT
TRBV12-3/TRBV12-4,TRBJ2-5,once,TRBD2,CASSGGETQYF,TGTGCCAGCAGCGGGGGGGAGACCCAGTACTTC
TRBV18,TRBJ1-5,-,-,CASSWGHHSNQPQHF,TGTGCCAGCTCATGGGGACACCATAGCAATCAGCCCCAGCATTTT
TRBV7-9,TRBJ2-5,-,TRBD2,CASRTGGVGETQYF,TGTGCCAGCAGGACTGGGGGGGTAGGAGAGACCCAGTACTTC
TRBV27,TRBJ2-5,once,-,CASSRPGWETQYF,TGTGCCAGCAGTCGCCCAGGGTGGGAGACCCAGTACTTC
TRBV10-2,TRBJ2-2,once,-,CASSKAPSRNTGELFF,TGCGCCAGCAGCAAGGCCCCTAGCCGGAACACCGGGGAGCTGTTTTTT
TRBV7-6,TRBJ1-1,-,-,CASSLYGNTEAFF,TGTGCCAGCAGCTTATACGGTAACACTGAAGCTTTCTTT
TRBV12-3/TRBV12-4,TRBJ2-7,once,-,CASSFRRLDEQYF,TGTGCCAGCAGTTTCCGCAGGTTGGACGAGCAGTACTTC
TRBV28,TRBJ2-6,-,-,CASTKGGWGLPGANVLTF,TGTGCCAGCACTAAAGGGGGATGGGGCCTCCCCGGGGCCAACGTCCTGACTTTC
TRBV7-3,TRBJ1-5,-,-,CASSLGQVQPQHF,TGTGCCAGCAGCTTAGGTCAGGTTCAGCCCCAGCATTTT
TRBV29-1,TRBJ2-7,-,-,CSVDGVRNEQYF,TGCAGCGTTGACGGGGTCCGGAACGAGCAGTACTTC
TRBV5-1,TRBJ2-5,-,TRBD1,CASSQGQGGETQYF,TGCGCCAGCAGCCAGGGACAGGGTGGAGAGACCCAGTACTTC
TRBV12-3/TRBV12-4,TRBJ1-5,-,TRBD1,CASRTGAGQPQHF,TGTGCCAGCAGGACAGGGGCTGGGCAGCCCCAGCATTTT
TRBV11-2,TRBJ1-1,-,-,CASGGQSYTEAFF,TGTGCCAGCGGCGGACAGAGTTACACTGAAGCTTTCTTT
TRBV6-6,TRBJ2-1,-,TRBD1,CASSKTIGTVNEQFF,TGTGCCAGCAGTAAAACTATCGGGACAGTCAATGAGCAGTTCTTC
TRBV29-1,TRBJ1-2,-,-,CSVEDQGTYGYTF,TGCAGCGTTGAAGATCAGGGAACCTATGGCTACACCTTC
TRBV3-1/TRBV3-2,TRBJ1-2,-,TRBD1,CASSHGDRENYGYTF,TGTGCCAGCAGCCACGGAGACAGGGAGAACTATGGCTACACCTTC
TRBV6-4,TRBJ2-2,-,TRBD1,CASSIRGITNTGELFF,TGTGCCAGCAGCATCAGGGGGATCACGAACACCGGGGAGCTGTTTTTT
TRBV3-1/TRBV3-2,TRBJ1-1,-,-,CASSQVMNTEAFF,TGTGCCAGCAGCCAAGTCATGAACACTGAAGCTTTCTTT
TRBV19,TRBJ1-1,-,-,CASIWGQGNTEAFF,TGTGCCAGTATCTGGGGCCAAGGGAACACTGAAGCTTTCTTT
TRBV6-6,TRBJ1-1,once,-,CASTPAGGRNTEAFF,TGTGCCAGCACCCCCGCGGGGGGCAGGAACACTGAAGCTTTCTTT
TRBV6-1,TRBJ1-2,few,-,CASSELMSFYGYTF,TGTGCCAGCAGTGAATTAATGAGCTTCTATGGCTACACCTTC
TRBV28,TRBJ2-3,once,TRBD2,CATVIAGEFTDTQYF,TGTGCCACCGTCATAGCGGGGGAGTTCACAGATACGCAGTATTTT
TRBV24-1,TRBJ2-7,-,-,CATQGEVDEQYF,TGTGCCACCCAGGGGGAGGTGGACGAGCAGTACTTC
TRBV27,TRBJ2-1,-,-,CASSLRGLRYNEQFF,TGTGCCAGCAGTTTACGGGGGTTGAGATACAATGAGCAGTTCTTC
TRBV2,TRBJ1-4,-,-,CASSVINEKLFF,TGTGCCAGCAGTGTCATTAATGAAAAACTGTTTTTT
TRBV9,TRBJ1-1,-,-,CASSSGTLNTEAFF,TGTGCCAGCAGCTCCGGGACATTGAACACTGAAGCTTTCTTT
TRBV23-1,TRBJ1-2,-,-,CASSGYSGTLNYGYTF,TGCGCCAGCAGTGGGTACAGCGGAACACTAAACTATGGCTACACCTTC
TRBV3-1/TRBV3-2,TRBJ1-5,-,-,CASSPGGQPQHF,TGTGCCAGCAGCCCCGGCGGTCAGCCCCAGCATTTT
TRBV7-8,TRBJ2-7,few,TRBD2,CASRWTSGSYEQYF,TGTGCCAGCAGGTGGACTAGCGGCTCCTACGAGCAGTACTTC
TRBV13,TRBJ1-1,-,TRBD1,CASSLGDRGPEAFF,TGTGCCAGCAGCTTAGGGGACAGGGGCCCCGAAGCTTTCTTT
TRBV28,TRBJ1-2,once,-,CASSFPGGWGYTF,TGTGCCAGCAGCTTCCCGGGGGGCTGGGGCTACACCTTC
TRBV29-1,TRBJ1-2,once,-,CSVSANYGYTF,TGCAGCGTCTCTGCTAACTATGGCTACACCTTC
TRBV30,TRBJ2-3,-,-,CAWSVISPDTQYF,TGTGCCTGGAGTGTAATATCCCCAGATACGCAGTATTTT
TRBV7-3,TRBJ1-1,-,-,CASSLTGHPTRLGTEAFF,TGTGCCAGCAGCTTAACCGGACACCCCACTCGGTTGGGCACTGAAGCTTTCTTT
TRBV10-1,TRBJ1-4,-,TRBD1,CASSAGGKLFF,TGCGCCAGCAGTGCAGGGGGAAAACTGTTTTTT
TRBV25-1,TRBJ1-4,once,-,CASSSMGGGNEKLFF,TGTGCCAGCAGTTCTATGGGGGGAGGTAATGAAAAACTGTTTTTT
TRBV10-3,TRBJ2-1,-,TRBD1,CATLPGTGYNEQFF,TGTGCCACCCTTCCAGGGACAGGATACAATGAGCAGTTCTTC
TRBV18,TRBJ1-1,-,-,CASSRSRDTEAFF,TGTGCCAGCTCAAGGAGCCGTGACACTGAAGCTTTCTTT
TRBV9,TRBJ2-3,-,-,CASSVVASLPWGTQYF,TGTGCCAGCAGCGTAGTGGCTAGCCTCCCTTGGGGTACGCAGTATTTT
TRBV6-5,TRBJ2-7,-,-,CASSRDSSGGEQYF,TGTGCCAGCAGTCGGGACTCCTCAGGGGGCGAGCAGTACTTC
TRBV10-3,TRBJ1-1,-,TRBD1,CAIRGRGLRNTEAFF,TGTGCCATCAGGGGCAGGGGGCTACGGAACACTGAAGCTTTCTTT
TRBV6-5,TRBJ2-5,-,-,CASSQPRARRETQYF,TGTGCCAGCAGTCAACCGAGGGCCCGACGCGAGACCCAGTACTTC
TRBV7-9,TRBJ1-4,-,-,CASSLGGNEKLFF,TGTGCCAGCAGCTTAGGCGGGAATGAAAAACTGTTTTTT
TRBV5-5,TRBJ1-5,-,TRBD1,CASSLEQGVQPQHF,TGTGCCAGCAGCTTGGAACAGGGGGTTCAGCCCCAGCATTTT
TRBV5-4,TRBJ2-5,-,TRBD2,CASSQREGLAETQYF,TGTGCCAGCAGCCAAAGGGAGGGGTTAGCGGAGACCCAGTACTTC
TRBV11-3,TRBJ2-5,-,-,CASSLRVGTQYF,TGTGCCAGCAGCTTGCGGGTGGGGACCCAGTACTTC
TRBV5-4,TRBJ2-1,-,-,CASSLGAGNEQFF,TGTGCCAGCAGCTTGGGGGCGGGGAATGAGCAGTTCTTC
TRBV28,TRBJ1-5,-,-,CASSARGGGEQPQHF,TGTGCCAGCAGTGCTAGGGGGGGCGGAGAGCAGCCCCAGCATTTT
TRBV10-3,TRBJ1-5,-,-,CAISEPREPQHF,TGTGCCATCAGTGAGCCCCGAGAGCCCCAGCATTTT